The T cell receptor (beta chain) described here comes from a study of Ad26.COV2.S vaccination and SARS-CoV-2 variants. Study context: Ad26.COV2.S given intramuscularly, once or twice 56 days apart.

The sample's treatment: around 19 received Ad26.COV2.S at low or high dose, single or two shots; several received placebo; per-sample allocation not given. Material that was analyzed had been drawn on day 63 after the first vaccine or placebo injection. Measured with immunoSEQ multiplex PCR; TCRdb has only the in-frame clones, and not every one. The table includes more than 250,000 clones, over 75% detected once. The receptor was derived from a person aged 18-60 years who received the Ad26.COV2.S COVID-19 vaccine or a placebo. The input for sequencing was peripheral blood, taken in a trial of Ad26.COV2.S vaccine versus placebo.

The CDR3 reads CASSLGGSLVSGNTIYF. In DNA, the CDR3 is TGCGCCAGCAGCTTGGGTGGCAGCTTGGTCTCTGGAAACACCATATATTTT. J is TRBJ1-3 and V is TRBV5-1, with D uncertain. V lost 0 bases, J lost 0 bases, and 13 bases lay in between. The CDR3 runs to 17 residues. Germline V gene sequence: CDR1 SGHRS, CDR2 YFSETQ.